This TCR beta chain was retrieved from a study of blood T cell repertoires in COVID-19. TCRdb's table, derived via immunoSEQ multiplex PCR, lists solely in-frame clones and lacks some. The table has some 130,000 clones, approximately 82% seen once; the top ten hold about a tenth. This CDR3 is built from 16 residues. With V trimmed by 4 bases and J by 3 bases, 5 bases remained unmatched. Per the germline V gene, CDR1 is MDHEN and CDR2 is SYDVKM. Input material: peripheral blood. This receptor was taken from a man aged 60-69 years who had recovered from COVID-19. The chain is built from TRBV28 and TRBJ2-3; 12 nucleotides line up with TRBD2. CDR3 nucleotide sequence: TGTGCCAGCAGTTCCCTGACTAGCGGGAGAACAGATACGCAGTATTTT. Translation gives CASSSLTSGRTDTQYF. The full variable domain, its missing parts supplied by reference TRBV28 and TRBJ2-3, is DVKVTQSSRYLVKRTGEKVFLECVQDMDHENMFWYRQDPGLGLRLIYFSYDVKMKEKGDIPEGYSVSREKKERFSLILESASTNQTSMYLCASSSLTSGRTDTQYFGPGTRLTVL.